The rows below give T cell receptor beta chains drawn from one sample of a study of OX40 agonist ivuxolimab in advanced cancers. Assay: immunoSEQ multiplex PCR; the TCRdb copy retains only in-frame clones and omits some. The sample lists 45,000 to 55,000 clones, less than 85% occurring once. Sequenced material: CD4+ or CD8+ T cells sorted from blood, taken in a trial of the OX40 agonist ivuxolimab. Receptor source: an adult with an advanced solid tumor such as melanoma, head and neck, liver or kidney cancer. Both conserved end residues are part of each CDR3. The D gene is left open where the match is weak.

j_call: TRBJ2-7
cdr3_length: 14
v_call: TRBV18
d_call: -
cdr3_aa: CASSPDSGSYEQYF
cdr3_nt: TGTGCCAGCTCACCGGACAGTGGGTCCTACGAGCAGTACTTC

j_call: TRBJ2-1
cdr3_length: 14
v_call: TRBV7-9
d_call: -
cdr3_aa: CASSPPASYNEQFF
cdr3_nt: TGTGCCAGCAGCCCCCCGGCTAGTTACAATGAGCAGTTCTTC

j_call: TRBJ1-5
cdr3_length: 15
v_call: TRBV6-1
d_call: -
cdr3_aa: CASTLGGLGNQPQHF
cdr3_nt: TGTGCCAGCACTTTGGGGGGACTGGGCAATCAGCCCCAGCATTTT

j_call: TRBJ2-7
cdr3_length: 14
v_call: TRBV30
d_call: TRBD1
cdr3_aa: CAWTRGDSFYEQYF
cdr3_nt: TGTGCCTGGACCCGAGGGGACAGTTTCTACGAGCAGTACTTC

j_call: TRBJ2-5
cdr3_length: 13
v_call: TRBV27
d_call: -
cdr3_aa: CASRNERYATQYF
cdr3_nt: TGTGCCAGCAGAAATGAGCGGTACGCTACCCAGTACTTC

j_call: TRBJ2-7
cdr3_length: 14
v_call: TRBV2
d_call: -
cdr3_aa: CASTTRPGLNEQYF
cdr3_nt: TGTGCCAGCACCACGAGACCGGGACTTAACGAGCAGTACTTC

j_call: TRBJ2-3
cdr3_length: 14
v_call: TRBV18
d_call: TRBD1
cdr3_aa: CASSPGQATDTQYF
cdr3_nt: TGTGCCAGCTCACCGGGACAGGCCACAGATACGCAGTATTTT

j_call: TRBJ2-1
cdr3_length: 16
v_call: TRBV15
d_call: TRBD1
cdr3_aa: CATSRGPGQGADEQFF
cdr3_nt: TGTGCCACCAGCAGAGGCCCGGGACAGGGGGCCGATGAGCAGTTCTTC

j_call: TRBJ1-5
cdr3_length: 13
v_call: TRBV30
d_call: -
cdr3_aa: CAWSPGSNQPQHF
cdr3_nt: TGTGCCTGGAGCCCCGGTAGCAATCAGCCCCAGCATTTT

j_call: TRBJ2-2
cdr3_length: 17
v_call: TRBV6-1
d_call: TRBD2
cdr3_aa: CASSDTQREGRPGELFF
cdr3_nt: TGTGCCAGCAGTGACACTCAGCGGGAGGGGCGCCCCGGGGAGCTGTTTTTT